Given below is one T cell receptor (beta chain) in context. Its antigen remains undetermined. Relative to the germline gene, one junction end is altered; a read error may explain this. The data were taken from a study of shared clonotypes between healthy human individuals (dated by TCRdb to 2018 to 2021). As for the study more broadly: The cohort comprised two women and a few men aged 18 to 49 years. Per donor, three plates each were used for CD4 naive and CD4 memory, two for CD8 naive, and one for CD8 memory. To estimate repertoire size and how much clonotypes are shared between individuals, the study performed deep sequencing of blood TCR repertoires from about five healthy adults. To increase sequencing depth and limit assay-specific biases, TCR repertoire library preparation and sequencing were carried out by different laboratories using diverse techniques. Leukapheresis yielded between about 0.94 and 8.9 billion PBMCs per donor. The paper as a whole reports these results and caveats: Pairwise subsampling indicated that sequencing depth was expected to affect the degree of clonotype sharing among donors. Sharing across a few donors was observed for roughly 5% of naive CD4, over 3% of naive CD8, 2% to 2.5% of memory CD4, and over 0.3% of memory CD8 clonotypes. Compared with non-shared clonotypes, the clonotypes found in all four sorted-subset donors had higher generation probabilities. Only blood was sampled, and tissue TCR repertoires likely differ from those in blood. The small number of donors limited the genetic and exposure-history diversity represented. Rarefaction of sorted-subset datasets indicated incomplete sequencing despite the large sequencing depth. Estimated clonotype richness was generally larger for naive than for memory subsets.

Using the deep immunoSEQ assay, TCR CDR3 regions were amplified from genomic DNA by multiplex PCR. For each cell subset, the extracted genomic DNA was distributed evenly across all wells of several immunoSEQ 96-well plates, and each plate served as one replicate. For sorted subsets, around 200 ng genomic DNA, equal to about 30,000 T cell genomes, was loaded into each replicate PCR. Purified libraries were quantified with a Qubit 3.0 fluorometer, sized on a Bioanalyzer 2100, and re-quantified with the KAPA Library Quantification kit. Every immunoSEQ 96-well plate was sequenced on a dedicated single-read 150-cycle Illumina NextSeq 550 flow cell. For the original study's pipeline: Because the immunoSEQ output included only junctional sequences and no quality scores, the filtering could not be the same as the filtering used for full-length reads. To assign V/J genes and CDR3, sequences were annotated using PyIR, a Python wrapper for IgBLAST v1.9, with IMGT germline references. Reads with weak V/J assignments (E-value above 1e-6), missing CDR3, stop codons, out-of-frame junctions, or ambiguous translated residues were removed. V3J clonotypes were defined as sequences sharing an identical inferred V gene, J gene, and CDR3 amino acid sequence. Percentage overlap between repertoires was computed as shared unique clonotypes divided by the size of the smaller repertoire. RTK rarefaction, the Chao1 estimator, and Recon v2.1 estimates of unobserved clonotypes were used to assess repertoire richness. For all TCRbeta clonotypes obtained by the gDNA method from a handful of donors, generation probabilities were computed with OLGA. Sourced from immuneACCESS, this table was stored by TCRdb with only in-frame sequences that have V and J called. A share of the clones is absent; for the studies checked, an unresolved V gene accounts for under half, and the remainder has no known explanation. The V and J calls and clone size come from that table; D and trimming were worked out from the DNA. Recorded for this sample are 2 million to 2.5 million clones; almost 96% of them occurred a single time. The ten largest make up around 0.13% of the sample.

The donors were healthy, HIV-negative adults with no recently reported acute infections or vaccinations. Every donor was a Caucasian adult living in Nashville, Tennessee, USA. CD4+ T cells were enriched by magnetic negative selection, after which naive cells were positively selected on CD45RA and the negative fraction was taken as the memory subset. Blood was collected by leukapheresis, and PBMCs were isolated by Ficoll-Histopaque density gradient centrifugation and then cryopreserved in liquid nitrogen vapor phase. Analytical flow cytometry was used to check the purity and quantity of each magnetically sorted T cell population. Genomic DNA was isolated from every sorted fraction and measured by UV absorbance on a Nanodrop 2000c. In the germline V gene, CDR1 corresponds to SNHLY and CDR2 to FYNNEI. The CDR3, from cysteine to phenylalanine, totals 13 residues. Solely the CDR3 DNA is kept, with 39 bases framed from the first base.

Sample: naive CD4+ T cells sorted from blood. This specimen's cell subset or site label, per the study, means: CD45RA+ positively selected. The receptor was isolated from a man aged 18 to 35 in good health. The chain is assembled from TRBV2 and TRBJ2-3; 8 nucleotides in the junction match TRBD1. The CDR3 sequence is CASSGAGTGRPLF. Read as DNA, the sequence is TGTGCCAGCAGTGGGGCCGGGACAGGCCGACCTCTTTTT.